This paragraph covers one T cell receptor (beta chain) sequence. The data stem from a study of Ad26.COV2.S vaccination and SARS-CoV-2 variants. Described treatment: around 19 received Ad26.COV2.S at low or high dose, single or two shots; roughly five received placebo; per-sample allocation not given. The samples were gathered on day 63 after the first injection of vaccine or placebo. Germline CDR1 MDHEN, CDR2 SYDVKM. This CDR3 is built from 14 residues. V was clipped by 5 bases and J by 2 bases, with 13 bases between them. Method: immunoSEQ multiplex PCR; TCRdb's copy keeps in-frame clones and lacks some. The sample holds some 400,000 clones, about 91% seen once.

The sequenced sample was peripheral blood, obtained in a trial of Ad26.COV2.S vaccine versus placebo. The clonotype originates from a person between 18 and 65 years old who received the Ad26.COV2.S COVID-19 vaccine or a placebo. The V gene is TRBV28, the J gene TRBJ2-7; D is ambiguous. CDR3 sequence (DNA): TGTGCCAGCAGTCCCAGGACGGAGACCTACGAGCAGTACTTC. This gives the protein CASSPRTETYEQYF.